The 27 T cell receptor beta chains below come from one sample, sequenced in a study of T cells in Graves' hyperthyroidism and ophthalmopathy. Amplification targeted TCR beta CDR3 regions from RNA transcripts. The TCR CDR3 first-round RT-PCR relied on the HTBI primer set. Each CDR3 protein is one row after TCRdb ran MiXCR on the multiplex PCR reads. The sample consists of 550,000 to 850,000 distinct CDR3 sequences, around 20% of them appearing once. The sample taken for sequencing was blood. These TCRs come from a woman aged 50 to 60 with Graves' hyperthyroidism that later progressed to Graves' ophthalmopathy.

This clonotype was counted a few times. V is TRBV11-3 and J is TRBJ1-1; D ambiguous. CDR1 is SGHNT, CDR2 YENEEA, per germline. The CDR3 is 14 residues long. V lost 1 base, J lost 1 base, and 7 bases lay in between. DNA for the CDR3: TGTGCCAGCAGCTTAGTCTGTGAGAACACTGAAGCTTTCTTT. This codes for CASSLVCENTEAFF.

This chain links TRBV6-1 with TRBJ1-6, with 7 bases aligning to TRBD1. Per germline, CDR1 MNHNS and CDR2 SASEGT. The CDR3 is 16 amino acids. J was trimmed by 5 bases and V by 7 bases; bases with no gene match: 11. CDR3: CASKTTPGQNNSPLHF. The CDR3 bases are TGTGCCAGCAAAACGACTCCGGGACAGAATAATTCACCCCTCCACTTT.

J is TRBJ1-2 and V is TRBV12-5; D gene uncertain. Germline CDR1 reads LGHNT; CDR2 reads FRNRAP. The CDR3 totals 14 residues. Trimming shortened V by 6 bases and J by 4 bases, and 15 bases separated the two germline ends. This chain's CDR3 is CASGPPLSSYGYTF. DNA of the CDR3: TGTGCTAGTGGCCCTCCCTTGAGCAGCTATGGCTACACCTTC. The whole variable domain, filled in from reference TRBV12-5 and TRBJ1-2, reads DARVTQTPRHKVTEMGQEVTMRCQPILGHNTVFWYRQTMMQGLELLAYFRNRAPLDDSGMPKDRFSAEMPDATLATLKIQPSEPRDSAVYFCASGPPLSSYGYTFGSGTRLTVV.

This clonotype showed up many times. The rearrangement uses TRBV7-3 and TRBJ2-5, with 9 bases identical to TRBD2. CDR3 length equals 15 residues. Losses at the gene ends were 6 bases for V and 3 bases for J; bases not matched to a gene: 8. Germline V gene data show CDR1 as SGHTA and CDR2 as FQGTGA. CDR3 bases: TGTGCCAGCAGTCTCCTTGGCGGGGGGGAAGAGACCCAGTACTTC. Protein: CASSLLGGGEETQYF.

The table lists this clonotype with a few counts. The genes are TRBV9 and TRBJ2-5; perhaps TRBD2 as D (5 bases). CDR1 SGDLS and CDR2 YYNGEE come from the germline V gene. V was trimmed by 4 bases and J by 5 bases, leaving 12 bases between them. The CDR3 totals 13 residues. This CDR3 is CASSSYRGETQYF. CDR3 in DNA: TGTGCCAGCAGCTCTTACCGCGGGGAGACCCAGTACTTC.

The chain couples TRBV7-9 to TRBJ1-2; weak D call: TRBD1 (5 bases). Looked up from germline, CDR1 is SEHNR and CDR2 is FQNEAQ (reference sequence). V dropped 5 bases and J dropped 6 bases, with 16 bases sitting between them. This CDR3 region has 14 residues. The CDR3 bases are TGTGCCAGCAGCCCGGGGCCTGTCGTGGATGGCTACACCTTC. The encoded protein is CASSPGPVVDGYTF.

This clonotype was seen a handful of times. The gene calls are TRBV5-1 and TRBJ1-2, with 8 bases fitting TRBD1. The CDR3 is 16 amino acids. Trimming took 6 bases from V and 0 from J; bases not matched to a gene: 10. Germline CDR1 SGHRS, CDR2 YFSETQ. The CDR3 DNA is TGCGCCAGCACCGACAGGGGCTGGGGAGCTAACTATGGCTACACCTTC. Protein product: CASTDRGWGANYGYTF.

The chain has TRBV7-3 and TRBJ2-1, with TRBD2 matching over 10 bases. The CDR3 loop spans 17 amino acids. Unmatched junction bases numbered 8, after V lost 1 base and J lost 5 bases. Germline V gene data show CDR1 as SGHTA and CDR2 as FQGTGA. CDR3 in DNA: TGTGCCAGCAGCTTAAAAACGAGACTAGCGGGCCACAATGAGCAGTTCTTC. Its protein is CASSLKTRLAGHNEQFF. Together with reference TRBV7-3 and TRBJ2-1, the CDR3 gives the full variable domain: GAGVSQTPSNKVTEKGKYVELRCDPISGHTALYWYRQSLGQGPEFLIYFQGTGAADDSGLPNDRFFAVRPEGSVSTLKIQRTERGDSAVYLCASSLKTRLAGHNEQFFGPGTRLTVL.

In regard to this clonotype: With a much larger clone just one base away, this may be a read error. The rearrangement uses TRBV11-2 and TRBJ2-3, with 8 bases that match TRBD1. Germline CDR1 reads SGHAT; CDR2 reads FQNNGV. V dropped 5 bases and J dropped 5; count of bases not matched to a gene: 12. This CDR3 spans 16 amino acids. CDR3 bases: TGTGCCAGCAGCCTGACGGGACAGGCGAGGGAAGATACGCAGTATTTT. Protein sequence: CASSLTGQAREDTQYF. The full variable domain, in which reference TRBV11-2 and TRBJ2-3 provide the parts outside the CDR3, is EAGVAQSPRYKIIEKRQSVAFWCNPISGHATLYWYQQILGQGPKLLIQFQNNGVVDDSQLPKDRFSAERLKGVDSTLKIQPAKLEDSAVYLCASSLTGQAREDTQYFGPGTRLTVL.

This clonotype was observed a handful of times. CDR3 nucleotide sequence: TGTGCCAGCAGTTTCCCTGCAGGGGAGACCCAGTACTTC. This translates into CASSFPAGETQYF. The chain uses TRBV28 and TRBJ2-5, with D possibly matching TRBD1 (5 bases). The CDR3 covers 13 residues. Trimming cost V 3 bases and J 5 bases, with 10 bases left between them. Germline V gives CDR1 MDHEN, CDR2 SYDVKM.

This clonotype was found a few times. At one end the junction does not follow the germline gene, possibly because of a read error. The chain uses TRBV6-9 and TRBJ1-6, with D hard to call. The CDR3 is 12 amino acids. Germline V lookup: CDR1 MNHGY, CDR2 SVAAGI. In DNA form, the CDR3 reads TGTGCCGGCAGTTACCCGCGAGGACCCCTCCACTTT. Amino acids: CAGSYPRGPLHF.

At least ten counts were recorded for this clonotype. The gene calls are TRBV20-1 and TRBJ2-7; D perhaps matches TRBD1 (5 bases). This CDR3 has 14 residues. CDR1 is DFQATT, CDR2 SNEGSKA, per germline (reference sequence). V dropped 4 bases and J dropped 2 bases, with 15 bases sitting between them. CDR3 sequence reads: CSAMPKGLPYEQYF. In DNA, the CDR3 is TGCAGTGCTATGCCCAAGGGGCTTCCCTACGAGCAGTACTTC.

V and J are TRBV19 and TRBJ1-2, with a weak D call TRBD1 (5 bases). This CDR3 is built from 11 residues. The germline gives CDR1 LNHDA, CDR2 SQIVND (reference sequence). The ends were cut back, 7 bases at V and 7 bases at J, with 10 bases in the middle. CDR3 region: CASIRGAGYTF. The CDR3 nucleotides read TGTGCCAGTATAAGAGGGGCTGGCTACACCTTC.

This clonotype was found many times. The chain employs TRBV30 and TRBJ2-5; possibly TRBD1 for D (6 bases). Germline V gives CDR1 GTSNPN, CDR2 SVGIG (reference sequence). The V end was cut by 5 bases, the J end by 4 bases, with 14 bases between. This CDR3 spans 13 amino acids. CDR3 coding DNA: TGTGCCTGGGACATCCAAGGGGGAGAGACCCAGTACTTC. Translation: CAWDIQGGETQYF.

This clonotype appeared many times. The V call is TRBV7-2, the J call TRBJ2-3; D not certain. Trimming took off 5 bases at V and 4 bases at J, with 7 bases between the two ends. The V gene's germline CDR1 is SGHTA and CDR2 FQGNSA. The CDR3 consists of 12 residues. CDR3 sequence reads: CASSRYSDTQYF. CDR3 nucleotide sequence: TGTGCCAGCAGCCGTTATTCAGATACGCAGTATTTT.

J is TRBJ2-5 and V is TRBV30; perhaps TRBD1 as D (5 bases). With 3 bases removed from V and 4 bases from J, the gap between germline ends came to 6 bases. Looked up from germline, CDR1 is GTSNPN and CDR2 is SVGIG (reference sequence). The CDR3 extends over 11 amino acids. The CDR3 nucleotides are TGTGCCTGGAGCCAGGGAGAGACCCAGTACTTC. Its translation is CAWSQGETQYF.

The chain combines TRBV10-2 with TRBJ2-5, with 8 nucleotides matching TRBD2. The V gene's germline CDR1 is WSHSY and CDR2 SAAADI. The junction had 8 bases not matched to a gene; V was cut back by 0 bases and J by 5 bases. CDR3 length: 16 amino acids. The CDR3 protein is CASSESIGGAEETQYF. The CDR3 bases are TGCGCCAGCAGTGAGTCGATCGGGGGGGCCGAGGAGACCCAGTACTTC.

The chain is built from TRBV19 and TRBJ1-5, with 11 bases that match TRBD1. The length of the CDR3 is 12 residues. V shed 11 bases, J shed 5 bases, and the junction held 2 bases outside the gene matches. Germline CDR1 LNHDA, CDR2 SQIVND (reference sequence). The CDR3 region has the DNA TGTGCCGGGGGACAGGGGGATCAGCCCCAGCATTTT. This gives the protein CAGGQGDQPQHF.

The gene calls are TRBV6-2 or TRBV6-3 and TRBJ2-7; the D is unclear. V dropped 2 bases and J dropped 7 bases, with 6 bases sitting between them. The CDR3 is made up of 11 amino acids. Per germline, CDR1 MNHEY and CDR2 SVGEGT. The CDR3 DNA reads TGTGCCAGCAGTTACCTGTCGGAGCAGTACTTC. It is translated as CASSYLSEQYF.

The chain carries TRBV11-2 and TRBJ1-6; D remains unclear. In germline, CDR1 is SGHAT, CDR2 FQNNGV. The CDR3 contains 14 residues. V was trimmed by 2 bases and J by 4 bases, leaving 6 bases between them. CDR3 coding DNA: TGTGCCAGCAGCTTACCGGGATATAATTCACCCCTCCACTTT. Its protein is CASSLPGYNSPLHF.

This sequence joins TRBV4-1 and TRBJ2-7; 11 bases fit TRBD2. Losses at the gene ends were 2 bases for V and 2 bases for J; bases not matched to a gene: 5. Germline V gene sequence: CDR1 MGHRA, CDR2 YSYEKL. This CDR3 is built from 16 residues. CDR3 sequence reads: CASSQTSGGLTYEQYF. Here the CDR3 DNA reads TGCGCCAGCAGCCAAACTAGCGGGGGCTTGACCTACGAGCAGTACTTC.

This clonotype was seen ten or more times. The V gene is TRBV7-9, the J gene TRBJ1-1; a possible D gene is TRBD1 (5 bases). Trimming took 5 bases from V and 1 from J, leaving 14 bases between them. Germline V gene lookup returns CDR1 SEHNR and CDR2 FQNEAQ (reference sequence). The CDR3 is 15 amino acids. CDR3 nucleotide sequence: TGTGCCAGCAGCGCAGGGTCACCGACGAACACTGAAGCTTTCTTT. This gives the protein CASSAGSPTNTEAFF.

The chain's CDR3 is CASSSRGYTYEQYF. Written as DNA, the CDR3 is TGTGCCAGCAGCTCCAGGGGATACACCTACGAGCAGTACTTC. The rearrangement uses TRBV7-9 and TRBJ2-7, with a weak D call TRBD1 (6 bases). Trimming took 4 bases from V and 2 from J, leaving 12 bases between them. The germline V gene has CDR1 SEHNR and CDR2 FQNEAQ (reference sequence). There are 14 residues in the CDR3.

In this sample, this clonotype turned up a few times. This sequence joins TRBV7-9 and TRBJ1-2, with no clear D. The CDR3 spans 14 residues. The germline gives CDR1 SEHNR, CDR2 FQNEAQ (reference sequence). Trimming shortened V by 3 bases and J by 8 bases, and 16 bases separated the two germline ends. The CDR3 DNA follows: TGTGCCAGCAGCTTTGACCCTATGACTGCGGGCTACACCTTC. Its protein product is CASSFDPMTAGYTF.

The chain recombines TRBV2 with TRBJ2-7; 7 positions match TRBD1. CDR1 is SNHLY and CDR2 is FYNNEI in the germline V gene. The CDR3 has 16 amino acids. V shed 6 bases, J shed 1 base, and the junction held 12 bases outside the gene matches. The CDR3 loop reads CASRVLPGQNSYEQYF. The CDR3 DNA sequence: TGTGCCAGCAGAGTATTACCGGGACAGAATTCCTACGAGCAGTACTTC.

This clonotype was picked up a small number of times. The V call is TRBV29-1, the J call TRBJ1-1; D not certain. Trimming took off 2 bases at V and 6 bases at J, with 10 bases between the two ends. Germline V lookup: CDR1 SQVTM, CDR2 ANQGSEA. CDR3 length equals 12 residues. CDR3 sequence (DNA): TGCAGCGTTGAACAGCTTAGGGCTGAAGCTTTCTTT. Translating it yields CSVEQLRAEAFF.

This clonotype was seen only a few times. The chain links TRBV7-3 to TRBJ2-1, with TRBD2 matching over 9 bases. The CDR3 has 16 amino acids. Germline CDR1 and CDR2: SGHTA and FQGTGA. The trim removed 0 bases at V and 3 bases at J, leaving 3 bases unmatched. This CDR3 reads CASSLTRAGGYNEQFF. The CDR3 DNA reads as TGTGCCAGCAGCTTAACTCGAGCGGGGGGCTACAATGAGCAGTTCTTC.